This TCR beta chain comes out of a study of blood T cell repertoires in COVID-19. The assay was immunoSEQ multiplex PCR, and TCRdb's table has in-frame clones only and misses some. The sample has under 250,000 clones, 84% seen once. V gave up 0 bases and J gave up 4 bases, with 9 bases separating them. The V gene's germline CDR1 is SGHAT and CDR2 FQNNGV. The length of the CDR3 is 14 residues. The chain recombines TRBV11-2 with TRBJ1-1, with D maybe TRBD1 (5 bases). Sequences were obtained from peripheral blood. The clonotype originates from a man in his forties or fifties with active or convalescent COVID-19. CDR3 residues: CASSLEGQGTEAFF. The CDR3 region has the DNA TGTGCCAGCAGCTTAGAGGGCCAGGGCACTGAAGCTTTCTTT.